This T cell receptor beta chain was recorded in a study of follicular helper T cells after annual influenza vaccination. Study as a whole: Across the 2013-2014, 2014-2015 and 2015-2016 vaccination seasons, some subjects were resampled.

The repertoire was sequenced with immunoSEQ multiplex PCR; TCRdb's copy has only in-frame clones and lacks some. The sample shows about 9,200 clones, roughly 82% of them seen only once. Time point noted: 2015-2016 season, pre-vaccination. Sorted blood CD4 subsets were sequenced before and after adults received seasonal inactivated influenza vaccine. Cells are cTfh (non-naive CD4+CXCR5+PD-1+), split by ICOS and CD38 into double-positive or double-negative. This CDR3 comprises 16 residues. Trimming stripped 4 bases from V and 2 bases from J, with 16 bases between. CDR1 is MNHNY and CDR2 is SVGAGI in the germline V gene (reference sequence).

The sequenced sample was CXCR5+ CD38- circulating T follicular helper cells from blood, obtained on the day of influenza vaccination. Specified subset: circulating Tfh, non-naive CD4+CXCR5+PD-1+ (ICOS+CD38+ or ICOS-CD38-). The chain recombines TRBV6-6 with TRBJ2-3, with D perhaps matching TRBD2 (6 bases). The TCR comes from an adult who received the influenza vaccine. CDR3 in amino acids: CASSSRGARSTDTQYF. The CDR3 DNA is TGTGCCAGCAGTTCCCGCGGGGCTCGATCCACAGATACGCAGTATTTT.